This T cell receptor (beta chain) was sequenced for a study of T-cell reconstitution after alpha-beta-depleted transplantation in children. As concerns this clonotype: Its antigen is as yet unknown.

The CDR3 totals 16 residues. V dropped 5 bases and J dropped 0 bases, with 15 bases sitting between them. The V gene's germline CDR1 is SGHRS and CDR2 YFSETQ. As it was prepared, the TCRbeta library received unique molecular identifiers. TCRdb redid the calling of the PCR reads with MiXCR, one entry per CDR3 protein. The data hold about 980,000 distinct CDR3 sequences, with about 31% observed a single time. General study points: Surviving recipient T cells and thymic progenitors produced the high day-60 TCRbeta diversity seen in some patients. Newly produced T cells mostly accounted for T-cell counts and diversity one year post-transplant. Roughly two months post-transplant, alpha-beta T cells reportedly originated from several hundred graft clones that had expanded.

The specimen was PBMCs, mostly from graft donor cells, collected 360 days after TCRalphabeta/CD19-depleted stem cell transplant. This chain uses TRBV5-1 with TRBJ2-1; D is possibly TRBD1 (6 bases). This sequence was found in a boy younger than two who had a stem cell transplant for SCID, so the T cells may come from the graft donor. CDR3 loop: CASRPQGPSSYNEQFF. CDR3 DNA: TGCGCCAGCAGACCCCAGGGGCCGAGCTCCTACAATGAGCAGTTCTTC.